This is a list of T cell receptor beta chains from one sample in a study of Ad26.COV2.S vaccination and SARS-CoV-2 variants. Some clones are missing from TCRdb's copy, which holds only in-frame ones; the method was immunoSEQ multiplex PCR. The sample includes some 180,000 clones, about 83% of them seen just once. The sequencing here drew on peripheral blood, taken after recovery from COVID-19. The receptors here all came from a human donor who had recovered from COVID-19. CDR3s include the opening cysteine and the closing phenylalanine or tryptophan. The D gene is left open where the match is weak. Rows give clone size only sometimes, using once, few, many, or a class for an expanded clone.

V,D,length,J,size,DNA,CDR3
TRBV29-1,.,10,TRBJ2-2,.,TGCAGCGTTGAAATCGGGGAGCTGTTTTTT,CSVEIGELFF
TRBV4-1,TRBD2,16,TRBJ2-1,.,TGCGCCAGCAGCCAAGAGCTAGCGGGAGGAGGCAATGAGCAGTTCTTC,CASSQELAGGGNEQFF
TRBV9,.,15,TRBJ1-2,.,TGTGCCAGCAGCCCGGCGGCGGACGGGCCTTATGGCTACACCTTC,CASSPAADGPYGYTF
TRBV5-1,.,14,TRBJ2-7,once,TGCGCCAGCCAGGAGGGGGTGAAGGCCTACGAGCAGTACTTC,CASQEGVKAYEQYF
TRBV9,.,17,TRBJ2-2,.,TGTGCCAGCAGCGCCCTGTCCGGAGGGGGTAACCCCGGGGAGCTGTTTTTT,CASSALSGGGNPGELFF
TRBV7-2,.,14,TRBJ2-3,.,TGTGCCAGCAGCTTAGTATCCAGGGCTGATACGCAGTATTTT,CASSLVSRADTQYF
TRBV4-1,.,15,TRBJ1-5,.,TGCGCCAGCAGCCACCAGGACCGGGGCAATCAGCCCCAGCATTTT,CASSHQDRGNQPQHF
TRBV5-1,.,15,TRBJ2-5,.,TGCGCCAGCAGCTTGGATGCAGGGCCTCAAGAGACCCAGTACTTC,CASSLDAGPQETQYF
TRBV7-8,.,13,TRBJ2-5,.,TGTGCCAGCAGCCCACCACGGGGAGAGACCCAGTACTTC,CASSPPRGETQYF
TRBV2,.,14,TRBJ2-4,.,TGTGCCAGCAGTGTCGCGGCCGCCAAAAACATTCAGTACTTC,CASSVAAAKNIQYF
TRBV5-1,.,15,TRBJ2-7,once,TGCGCCAGCAGCCCCGGGACGGGGGTCTCCTACGAGCAGTACTTC,CASSPGTGVSYEQYF
TRBV15,TRBD1,17,TRBJ1-6,.,TGTGCCACCAGCAGAGTTACCGGGACAGCCTATAATTCACCCCTCCACTTT,CATSRVTGTAYNSPLHF